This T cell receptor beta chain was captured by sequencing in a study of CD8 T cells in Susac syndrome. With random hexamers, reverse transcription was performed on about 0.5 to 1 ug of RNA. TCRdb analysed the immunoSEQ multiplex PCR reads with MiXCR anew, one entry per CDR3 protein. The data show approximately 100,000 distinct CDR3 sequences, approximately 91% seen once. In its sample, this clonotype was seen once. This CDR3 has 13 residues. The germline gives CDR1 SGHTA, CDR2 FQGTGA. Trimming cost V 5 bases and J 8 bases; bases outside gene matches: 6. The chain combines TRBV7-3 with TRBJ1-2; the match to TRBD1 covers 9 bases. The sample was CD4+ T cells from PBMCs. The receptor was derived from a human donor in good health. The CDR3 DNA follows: TGTGCCAGCAGCCCGGGGGACAGGGACGGCTACACCTTC. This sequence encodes CASSPGDRDGYTF. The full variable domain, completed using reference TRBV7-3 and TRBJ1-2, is GAGVSQTPSNKVTEKGKYVELRCDPISGHTALYWYRQSLGQGPEFLIYFQGTGAADDSGLPNDRFFAVRPEGSVSTLKIQRTERGDSAVYLCASSPGDRDGYTFGSGTRLTVV.